This T cell receptor (beta chain) was sequenced in a study of blood T cell repertoires in COVID-19. The V and J ends lost 5 bases and 5 bases, in that order; junction bases with no gene match: 13. This CDR3 has 17 amino acids. Germline V gene data show CDR1 as SGHVS and CDR2 as FQNEAQ. The data were produced by immunoSEQ multiplex PCR, yet TCRdb's version contains in-frame clones alone and is incomplete. This sample carries approximately 210,000 clones, 80% to 90% of them seen once, and the ten largest clones take nearly 20%. The sample consisted of peripheral blood. This sequence was found in a man aged 25 to 40 with active or convalescent COVID-19. The J gene is TRBJ2-1, the V gene TRBV7-8; 9 nucleotides line up with TRBD2. The CDR3 spells CASSPLSAGGFNNEQFF. In DNA form, the CDR3 reads TGTGCCAGCAGCCCACTCTCTGCGGGGGGGTTTAACAATGAGCAGTTCTTC.